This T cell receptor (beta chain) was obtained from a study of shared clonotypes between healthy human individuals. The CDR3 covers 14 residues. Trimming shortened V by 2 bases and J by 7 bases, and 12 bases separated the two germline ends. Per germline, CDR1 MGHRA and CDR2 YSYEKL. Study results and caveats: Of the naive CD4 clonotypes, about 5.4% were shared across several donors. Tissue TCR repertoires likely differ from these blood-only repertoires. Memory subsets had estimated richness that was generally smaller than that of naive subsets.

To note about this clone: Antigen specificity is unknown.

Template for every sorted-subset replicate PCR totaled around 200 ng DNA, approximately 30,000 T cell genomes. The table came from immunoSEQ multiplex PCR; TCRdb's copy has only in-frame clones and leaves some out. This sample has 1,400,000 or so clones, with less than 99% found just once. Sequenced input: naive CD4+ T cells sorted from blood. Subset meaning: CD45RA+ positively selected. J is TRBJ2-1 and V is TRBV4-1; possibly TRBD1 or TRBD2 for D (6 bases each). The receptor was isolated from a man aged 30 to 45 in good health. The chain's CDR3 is CASSQSTGRNEQFF. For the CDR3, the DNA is TGCGCCAGCAGCCAATCAACAGGGAGGAATGAGCAGTTCTTC.